A single T cell receptor (beta chain) is shown here with its context. Its antigen remains unknown. TCRdb analysed the reads with MiXCR anew, one entry per CDR3 protein. The table lists about 770,000 distinct CDR3 sequences, approximately 32% of them singletons, with about an eighth in the top ten. This entry is derived from a study of T cell repertoires in cytomegalovirus infection. Across the study: Well-studied HLA-B-restricted CMV epitopes were used in the study alongside recently identified HLA-C-restricted ones. Study outcomes and limitations: HLA-C-restricted TCR beta clonotypes specific for CMV led the ex vivo response. Adding up the frequency of public TCR beta families identified people who carried CMV plus the relevant HLA.

This clonotype was sampled from a human donor in good health (CMV status not recorded). Some clones in this sample may be carry-over from other donors' samples. Source: cultured CD8+ T cells from PBMCs, taken from culture after CMV antigen stimulation.

The CDR3 DNA sequence: TGCAGTGTTGCACGGGGACGAGCTTTCTTT. It encodes CSVARGRAFF. J is TRBJ1-1 and V is TRBV20-1, with D possibly TRBD1 on 5 matching bases. The V gene's germline CDR1 is DFQATT and CDR2 SNEGSKA (reference sequence). Trimming took 7 bases from V and 10 from J, leaving 13 bases between them. The CDR3 is 10 residues long.